These 12 T cell receptor beta chains were sequenced from one sample in a study of blood T cells in healthy people across ages (dated by TCRdb to 2015 to 2017). Preparation of the library involved 5' RACE. The listed sequencing device is Illumina HiSeq 2500. A second roughly 7 to 11 cycle PCR used a sample-barcoded 5' primer and a J-beta primer mix. The public sequencing data were trimmed at Q25 with fastp and processed into clonotypes with MiXCR by TCRdb, which kept only in-frame beta chains. CDR3 protein duplicates are merged, each entry listing the most common genes and DNA. This sample gives nearly 1 million distinct CDR3 sequences in total; just over 50% of them show up just once. Roughly 23% of the sample is in the top ten clones. Specimen: blood. The receptor source for this set is a woman aged 60-75 years in good health.

This clonotype was seen a few times. The V call is TRBV6-5, the J call TRBJ2-1, with D perhaps matching TRBD2 (7 bases). Germline CDR1 reads MNHEY; CDR2 reads SVGAGI. V lost 3 bases, J lost 5 bases, and 17 bases lay in between. The CDR3 contains 16 residues. This CDR3 reads CASSYGVAGAHNEQFF. DNA of the CDR3: TGTGCCAGCAGTTATGGTGTTGCGGGGGCGCACAATGAGCAGTTCTTC.

The chain is built from TRBV4-2 and TRBJ2-7; D gene uncertain. Germline CDR1 and CDR2: LGHNA and YNFKEQ. Trimming pared 0 bases from V and 0 bases from J, leaving 15 bases between. CDR3 length: 17 residues. The CDR3 DNA follows: TGTGCCAGCAGCCAAGAGGTGATGAGGACGTCCTCCTACGAGCAGTACTTC. This sequence encodes CASSQEVMRTSSYEQYF.

This clonotype has just one count. This chain uses TRBV27 with TRBJ2-2; a possible D gene is TRBD2 (5 bases). The V end was cut by 5 bases, the J end by 7 bases, with 14 bases between. The CDR3 covers 14 residues. Germline V gives CDR1 MNHEY, CDR2 SMNVEV (reference sequence). CDR3 loop: CASSARGLSGELFF. The DNA of the CDR3 is TGTGCCAGCAGTGCCCGGGGATTGAGCGGGGAGCTGTTTTTT.

The CDR3 bases are TGTGCCAGCAGTTTCGCCGATGGAAACACCATATATTTT. Translating gives CASSFADGNTIYF. The rearrangement links TRBV12-3 or TRBV12-4 to TRBJ1-3; D is unclear. The CDR3 extends over 13 amino acids. Trimming left V 3 bases short and J 3 bases short, with 6 bases between.

This clonotype has more than one count but fewer than ten. The chain is built from TRBV7-2 and TRBJ2-7; D not resolved. The CDR3 covers 13 residues. In germline, CDR1 is SGHTA, CDR2 FQGNSA. Trimming pared 5 bases from V and 2 bases from J, leaving 10 bases between. The CDR3 nucleotides read TGTGCCAGCAGCCCCGGCGTGGCCTACGAGCAGTACTTC. Translating gives CASSPGVAYEQYF.

This clonotype was found many times. The chain employs TRBV4-2 and TRBJ2-1; 11 bases line up with TRBD2. Per the germline V gene, CDR1 is LGHNA and CDR2 is YNFKEQ. After removal of 3 bases from V and 6 bases from J, the junction contained 7 bases not matched to a gene. The CDR3 length is 16 residues. CDR3 in DNA: TGTGCCAGCAGCCAGGGACTAGCGGAGGGGGGCAATGAGCAGTTCTTC. Its translation is CASSQGLAEGGNEQFF.

The table lists this clonotype with a count of one. The genes are TRBV3-1 and TRBJ2-4; D is perhaps TRBD1 (6 bases). The J call may be mistaken, given a closer DNA end match to TRBJ2-7. CDR3 length equals 14 residues. CDR1 LGHDT and CDR2 YNNKEL come from the germline V gene (reference sequence). The CDR3, as DNA: TGTGCCAGCAGCCATGAGACAGGCTTTTACGAGCAGTACTTC. It is translated as CASSHETGFYEQYF.

V is TRBV6-1 and J is TRBJ1-4, with D possibly being TRBD1 (6 bases). Germline CDR1 is MNHNS and CDR2 is SASEGT. This CDR3 has 13 amino acids. The V and J ends lost 2 bases and 10 bases respectively, with 11 bases between them. In nucleotides, the CDR3 is TGTGCCAGCAGTGAATCCGGCAGGGGAAAACTGTTTTTT. Translating gives CASSESGRGKLFF.

This chain joins TRBV5-1 and TRBJ2-7, with 8 bases matching TRBD1. Germline CDR1 SGHRS, CDR2 YFSETQ. The ends lost 3 bases at V and 5 bases at J; junction bases unmatched: 4. The CDR3 covers 13 residues. DNA of the CDR3: TGCGCCAGCAGCTCGACAGGGGTTAACGAGCAGTACTTC. It specifies CASSSTGVNEQYF.

This clonotype was found a few times. CDR3 DNA sequence: TGTGCCAGCAAGGAGACAGGGGATTTCTATGGCTACACCTTC. Protein: CASKETGDFYGYTF. The rearrangement joins TRBV25-1 to TRBJ1-2, with 8 bases matching TRBD1. This CDR3 is 14 amino acids long. Unmatched junction bases numbered 8, after V lost 7 bases and J lost 4 bases. Looked up from germline, CDR1 is MGHDK and CDR2 is SYGVNS.

This clonotype was seen many times. The chain links TRBV9 to TRBJ2-7, with D perhaps matching TRBD1 (6 bases). The CDR3 spans 15 residues. Trimming stripped 4 bases from V and 0 bases from J, with 14 bases between. Germline assignment: CDR1 SGDLS and CDR2 YYNGEE. The CDR3 here is CASSSPDRPSYEQYF. DNA for the CDR3: TGTGCCAGCAGCTCACCAGACAGGCCCTCCTACGAGCAGTACTTC. The entire variable domain, with the rest obtained from reference TRBV9 and TRBJ2-7, is as follows: DSGVTQTPKHLITATGQRVTLRCSPRSGDLSVYWYQQSLDQGLQFLIQYYNGEERAKGNILERFSAQQFPDLHSELNLSSLELGDSALYFCASSSPDRPSYEQYFGPGTRLTVT.

The chain joins TRBV3-1 to TRBJ2-5; TRBD2 agrees at 11 bases. The CDR3 is 21 amino acids. V trimming: 0 bases; J trimming: 5 bases; junction bases outside the gene matches: 20. CDR1 and CDR2 from the germline V gene are LGHDT and YNNKEL (reference sequence). The CDR3 region is CASSQDSGAPLSSGRRETQYF. The CDR3 DNA is TGTGCCAGCAGCCAAGATTCTGGCGCCCCCCTGTCTAGCGGGAGGCGGGAGACCCAGTACTTC.